This TCR beta chain derives from a study of graft-versus-host responses after intestinal transplantation. Study information: Every transplant recipient was induced with anti-thymocyte globulin, then maintained on tacrolimus and steroids for two to three years. The study's findings and limits: Some patients had graft-donor T cell macrochimerism, and their allografts showed high graft-versus-host to host-versus-graft clonal ratios. GvH clones turned up in recipient marrow; some had shown up first in ileum or blood. With peak circulating GvH clone levels came an association with early post-transplant HvG declines.

As regards this clone: Its antigen is unknown.

CDR1 and CDR2 (germline): MNHEY, SVGAGI. The J segment lost 6 bases and the V segment lost 2 bases, leaving 4 bases of the junction unmatched. The CDR3 runs 14 residues. Profiling relied on immunoSEQ multiplex PCR, and the TCRdb table lists in-frame clones only, not all of them. The sample lists about 93,000 clones, roughly 80% occurring once. This chain uses TRBV6-5 with TRBJ2-4; 7 bases are shared with TRBD1. This sequence was found in a human donor who received an intestinal transplant. Here the sequenced sample was unstimulated CD4+ T cells sorted from spleen or lymph node cells, taken before intestinal transplant. The CDR3 coding sequence is TGTGCCAGCAGTTACGAGGGGGCGGGAAACATTCAGTACTTC. Encoded protein: CASSYEGAGNIQYF.